The clone carrying this T cell receptor (beta chain) was detected a few times. This sample stems from a study of T-cell reconstitution after alpha-beta-depleted transplantation in children. Using unique molecular identifiers, the investigators prepared the TCRbeta library. TCRdb fed the PCR reads into MiXCR, producing one record per CDR3 protein. The sample carries approximately 240,000 distinct CDR3 sequences, 8% to 10% recorded once. The length of the CDR3 is 14 residues. Deletions cut 6 bases from V and 4 bases from J, with 13 bases between. CDR1 MNHEY and CDR2 SVGAGI come from the germline V gene.

Sequences were derived from PBMCs from the stem cell graft donor, sampled from the stem cell graft. The origin of this receptor is a human donor who donated a stem cell graft to a child with acute lymphoblastic leukemia. The V and J genes are TRBV6-5 and TRBJ2-1; D perhaps matches TRBD1 (6 bases). CDR3 residues: CASSHQGPYNEQFF. The CDR3 DNA sequence: TGTGCCAGCAGCCATCAGGGGCCGTACAATGAGCAGTTCTTC.